The 14 T cell receptor beta chains below all came from one sample that was sequenced in a study of response to subunit inactivated influenza vaccine. TCRdb reprocessed the RT-PCR reads with MiXCR, giving one entry per CDR3 protein. The sample shows roughly 620,000 distinct CDR3 sequences, 10% to 12% of them seen only once. These data are also associated with another study on T cells expressing NK-cell markers. From that second work: Template switching by 5'RACE with UMIs generated the TCR beta cDNA.

The material was PBMCs from blood, obtained on the day of vaccination. The receptors come from a man between 50 and 59 years old who received an inactivated influenza vaccine.

This chain uses TRBV20-1 with TRBJ2-7, with 10 bases identical to TRBD2. CDR3 size: 14 residues. Germline lookup yields CDR1 DFQATT and CDR2 SNEGSKA (reference sequence). The V gene end was trimmed by 5 bases and the J gene end by 0 bases; junction bases not matched to a gene: 4. CDR3 nucleotide sequence: TGCAGTGCTGGGGGACTAGCGAACTCCTACGAGCAGTACTTC. This encodes CSAGGLANSYEQYF.

This chain connects TRBV9 to TRBJ2-1, with D tentatively TRBD2 (6 bases). This CDR3 has 14 residues. V gave up 4 bases and J gave up 9 bases, with 17 bases separating them. Germline CDR1 and CDR2: SGDLS and YYNGEE. CDR3 sequence (DNA): TGTGCCAGCAGCCCGGAAGGACTATTTCCTGAGCAGTTCTTC. It codes for CASSPEGLFPEQFF.

This clonotype was observed at least ten times. The gene calls are TRBV6-5 and TRBJ2-2; 7 bases match TRBD1. The CDR3 spans 17 residues. With V trimmed by 4 bases and J by 2 bases, 10 bases remained unmatched. Germline V lookup: CDR1 MNHEY, CDR2 SVGAGI. In DNA form, the CDR3 reads TGTGCCAGCAGTTTCCCCGGGACAGCGCTTAACACCGGGGAGCTGTTTTTT. Translation: CASSFPGTALNTGELFF.

The sample holds a few counts of this clonotype. The chain's CDR3 is CASSQVGTAEKLFF. In DNA form, the CDR3 reads TGTGCCAGCAGCCAAGTCGGGACCGCTGAAAAACTGTTTTTT. The chain has TRBV14 and TRBJ1-4, with D possibly being TRBD1 (5 bases). V lost 1 base and J 7 bases, leaving 10 bases between the germline ends. CDR3 length: 14 amino acids. In germline, CDR1 is SGHDN, CDR2 FVKESK.

A few counts support this clonotype. This chain links TRBV18 with TRBJ1-2, with TRBD1 matching 7 bases. The V gene end was trimmed by 3 bases and the J gene end by 4 bases; junction bases not matched to a gene: 5. CDR1 KGHSH and CDR2 LQKENI come from the germline V gene. This CDR3 is built from 14 residues. The DNA for the CDR3 is TGTGCCAGCTCACCTGCGGACAGGTCCTATGGCTACACCTTC. Amino acid sequence: CASSPADRSYGYTF.

The chain combines TRBV7-2 with TRBJ2-3, with D perhaps TRBD1 or TRBD2 (5 bases each). V dropped 5 bases and J dropped 4 bases, with 19 bases sitting between them. Germline V gene data show CDR1 as SGHTA and CDR2 as FQGNSA. The CDR3 is made up of 16 amino acids. CDR3 amino acids: CASSRRGTSKPDTQYF. The CDR3 DNA reads as TGTGCCAGCAGCCGGCGAGGGACCTCTAAGCCAGATACGCAGTATTTT.

This chain links TRBV7-2 with TRBJ2-1; 8 nucleotides match TRBD2. Germline-derived CDR1 and CDR2 are SGHTA and FQGNSA. The V and J ends lost 2 bases and 9 bases, in that order; junction bases with no gene match: 9. The CDR3 runs 15 residues. CDR3 sequence (DNA): TGTGCCAGCAGCTTATCCCAGAGCGGGAGAGGTGAGCAGTTCTTC. It is translated as CASSLSQSGRGEQFF.

This clonotype was picked up a small number of times. The chain has TRBV6-1 and TRBJ1-5, with TRBD1 as a possible D gene (6 bases). Germline V gene lookup returns CDR1 MNHNS and CDR2 SASEGT. This CDR3 comprises 14 residues. V lost 5 bases, J lost 4 bases, and 12 bases lay in between. The CDR3 DNA reads TGTGCCAGCAGTAGGGGGAGGGAGAATCAGCCCCAGCATTTT. Its protein product is CASSRGRENQPQHF.

This clonotype was detected a few times. The gene calls are TRBV14 and TRBJ1-5, with D perhaps matching TRBD1 (5 bases). Trimming took off 5 bases at V and 6 bases at J, with 23 bases between the two ends. Germline V CDR1 and CDR2: SGHDN, FVKESK. The CDR3 is 17 residues long. The CDR3 region is CASSLRNGTPAGQPQHF. CDR3 DNA: TGTGCCAGCAGCTTGCGTAACGGGACTCCGGCGGGTCAGCCCCAGCATTTT.

This rearrangement joins TRBV6-1 to TRBJ2-3; either TRBD1 or TRBD2 may supply D (6 bases each). The CDR3 consists of 12 residues. The germline CDR1 and CDR2 sequences are MNHNS and SASEGT. V shed 9 bases and J shed 6 bases, with 13 bases lying between them. The CDR3 loop is CAREGGGDTQYF. CDR3 nucleotide sequence: TGTGCCAGAGAGGGGGGTGGGGATACGCAGTATTTT.

J is TRBJ1-5 and V is TRBV20-1; 9 nucleotides match TRBD1. V dropped 1 base and J dropped 3; count of bases not matched to a gene: 10. The CDR3 is made up of 17 amino acids. The germline V gene has CDR1 DFQATT and CDR2 SNEGSKA (reference sequence). The CDR3 bases are TGCAGTGCTAGAGGTCGGGACAGGGCAAATCCCAATCAGCCCCAGCATTTT. Translated, it gives CSARGRDRANPNQPQHF.

V gene TRBV5-6 combines with J gene TRBJ1-1; possible D gene TRBD1, 6 bases. V dropped 6 bases and J dropped 5 bases, with 20 bases sitting between them. Germline CDR1 and CDR2: SGHDT and YYEEEE. The CDR3 runs 15 residues. CDR3 bases: TGTGCCAGCAACCATGAAAACAGGGCTTGGACTGAAGCTTTCTTT. It specifies CASNHENRAWTEAFF. Based on the CDR3 plus reference TRBV5-6 and TRBJ1-1, the full variable domain is DAGVTQSPTHLIKTRGQQVTLRCSPKSGHDTVSWYQQALGQGPQFIFQYYEEEERQRGNFPDRFSGHQFPNYSSELNVNALLLGDSALYLCASNHENRAWTEAFFGQGTRLTVV.

This chain joins TRBV5-6 and TRBJ2-7; unclear D gene. There are 14 residues in the CDR3. Germline V lookup: CDR1 SGHDT, CDR2 YYEEEE. The V and J ends lost 4 bases and 2 bases respectively, with 13 bases between them. The CDR3 sequence: CASSRIVVAYEQYF. CDR3 nucleotides: TGTGCCAGCAGCCGAATAGTTGTAGCCTACGAGCAGTACTTC.

The V and J genes are TRBV5-1 and TRBJ2-7; D ambiguous. Germline CDR1 and CDR2: SGHRS and YFSETQ. V was cut by 0 bases and J by 0 bases, with 10 bases left in between. This CDR3 is 15 amino acids long. CDR3 DNA sequence: TGCGCCAGCAGCTTGGTTTCAGCGAGCTCCTACGAGCAGTACTTC. Its translation: CASSLVSASSYEQYF.